The 6 T cell receptor beta chains below all came from one sample that was sequenced in a study of cytomegalovirus exposure and HLA in healthy donors. Vbeta (60) and Jbeta (13) primers were used in the PCR. Generated by immunoSEQ multiplex PCR, the TCRdb table keeps only in-frame clones and is missing some. The data hold around 100,000 clones, with 70% to 75% observed a single time. Sequencing was carried out using PBMCs. Receptors originate from a man aged 35-49 years in good health and CMV-seronegative.

This clone was detected a few times. The CDR3 is CASSQDLVQGVTKNIQYF. CDR3 nucleotides: TGCGCCAGCAGCCAAGATCTCGTGCAGGGGGTGACCAAAAACATTCAGTACTTC. The chain is built from TRBV4-3 and TRBJ2-4, with 7 bases lining up with TRBD1. CDR1 is LGHNA, CDR2 YSLEER, per germline. Unmatched junction bases numbered 10, after V lost 0 bases and J lost 2 bases. The CDR3 covers 18 residues.

This clone is categorized as medium-sized. The chain employs TRBV6-5 and TRBJ1-1; D is uncertain. This CDR3 is built from 13 residues. The ends were cut back, 5 bases at V and 5 bases at J, with 12 bases in the middle. CDR1 and CDR2 (germline): MNHEY, SVGAGI. This CDR3 is CASSAPFETEAFF. The CDR3 nucleotides are TGTGCCAGCAGTGCGCCTTTTGAGACTGAAGCTTTCTTT.

In the case of this clone: The conserved final phenylalanine or tryptophan is absent from the CDR3, which likely points to a read error. This chain connects TRBV28 to TRBJ1-5; the match to TRBD1 covers 9 bases. Trimming cost V 5 bases and J 6 bases; bases outside gene matches: 11. Germline lookup yields CDR1 MDHEN and CDR2 SYDVKM. This CDR3 is built from 16 residues. The CDR3 reads CASSHTLDRGFQPQHV. In DNA, the CDR3 is TGTGCCAGCAGTCATACTCTGGACAGGGGATTTCAGCCCCAGCATGTT.

This chain uses TRBV5-4 with TRBJ2-5; 8 bases are a match to TRBD1. V lost 2 bases to trimming and J lost 4 bases; unmatched junction nucleotides: 4. Germline V gene lookup returns CDR1 SGHNT and CDR2 YYREEE (reference sequence). The CDR3 covers 14 residues. The CDR3 loop is CASSFRTGRETQYF. CDR3 bases: TGTGCCAGCAGCTTCAGGACAGGGCGAGAGACCCAGTACTTC.

In this sample, this clone turned up many times. This chain links TRBV6-1 with TRBJ2-5, with TRBD2 matching over 8 bases. The CDR3 is 16 residues long. Trimming cost V 2 bases and J 2 bases; bases outside gene matches: 7. CDR1 is MNHNS and CDR2 is SASEGT in the germline V gene. Here the CDR3 reads CASSELGGGKQETQYF. In nucleotides, the CDR3 is TGTGCCAGCAGTGAACTGGGCGGGGGGAAACAAGAGACCCAGTACTTC.

The chain employs TRBV4-2 and TRBJ2-4; 8 nucleotides agree with TRBD1. This CDR3 is built from 18 residues. Germline V CDR1 and CDR2: LGHNA, YNFKEQ. V shed 0 bases, J shed 0 bases, and the junction held 7 bases outside the gene matches. The CDR3 DNA is TGTGCCAGCAGCCAAGAGGCCCCAGGGGGCGAAGCCAAAAACATTCAGTACTTC. Its translation: CASSQEAPGGEAKNIQYF.